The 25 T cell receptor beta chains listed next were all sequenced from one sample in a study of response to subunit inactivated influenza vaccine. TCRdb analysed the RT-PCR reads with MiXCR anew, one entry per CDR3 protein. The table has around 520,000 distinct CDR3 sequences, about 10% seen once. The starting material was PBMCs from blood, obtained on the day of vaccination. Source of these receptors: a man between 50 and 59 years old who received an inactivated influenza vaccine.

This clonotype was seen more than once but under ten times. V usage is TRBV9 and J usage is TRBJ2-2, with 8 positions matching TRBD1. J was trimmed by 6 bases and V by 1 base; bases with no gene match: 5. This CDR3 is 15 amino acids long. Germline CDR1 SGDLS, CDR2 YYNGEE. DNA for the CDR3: TGTGCCAGCAGCGTACGGACAGGGAGCGCCGGGGAGCTGTTTTTT. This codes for CASSVRTGSAGELFF.

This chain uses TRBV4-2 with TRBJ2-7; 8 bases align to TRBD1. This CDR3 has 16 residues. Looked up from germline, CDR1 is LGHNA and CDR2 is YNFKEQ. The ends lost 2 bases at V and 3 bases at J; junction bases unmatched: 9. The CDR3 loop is CASSQTGQGRFYEQYF. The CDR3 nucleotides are TGTGCCAGCAGCCAAACTGGACAGGGTAGGTTCTACGAGCAGTACTTC.

CDR3 in amino acids: CASSLIRGSQPQHF. CDR3 DNA sequence: TGTGCCAGCAGTTTAATAAGGGGGAGTCAGCCCCAGCATTTT. V usage is TRBV27 and J usage is TRBJ1-5; a possible D gene is TRBD1 (6 bases). The germline CDR1 and CDR2 sequences are MNHEY and SMNVEV (reference sequence). The CDR3 is 14 residues long. Between the trimmed V and J ends, which lost 2 bases and 6 bases, there was a span of 11 bases.

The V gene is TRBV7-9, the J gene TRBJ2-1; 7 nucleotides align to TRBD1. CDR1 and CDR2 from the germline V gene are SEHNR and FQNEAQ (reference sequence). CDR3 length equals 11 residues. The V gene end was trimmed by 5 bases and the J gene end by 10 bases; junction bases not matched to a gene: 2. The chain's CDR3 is CASSTGQEQFF. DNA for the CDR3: TGTGCCAGCAGCACGGGACAGGAGCAGTTCTTC.

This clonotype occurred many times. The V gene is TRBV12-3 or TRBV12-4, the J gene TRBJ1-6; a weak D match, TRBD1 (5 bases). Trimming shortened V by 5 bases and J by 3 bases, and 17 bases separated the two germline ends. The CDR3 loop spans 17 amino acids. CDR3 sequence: CASSLRVGLNYNSPLHF. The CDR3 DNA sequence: TGTGCCAGCAGTCTCCGGGTGGGACTTAACTATAATTCACCCCTCCACTTT.

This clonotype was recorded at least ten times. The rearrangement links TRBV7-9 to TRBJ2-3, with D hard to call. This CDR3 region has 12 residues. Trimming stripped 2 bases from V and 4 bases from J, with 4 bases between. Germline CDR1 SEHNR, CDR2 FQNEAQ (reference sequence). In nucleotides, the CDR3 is TGTGCCAGCAGCTTAAGCCCAGATACGCAGTATTTT. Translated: CASSLSPDTQYF. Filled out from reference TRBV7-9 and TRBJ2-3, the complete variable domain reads DTGVSQNPRHKITKRGQNVTFRCDPISEHNRLYWYRQTLGQGPEFLTYFQNEAQLEKSRLLSDRFSAERPKGSFSTLEIQRTEQGDSAMYLCASSLSPDTQYFGPGTRLTVL.

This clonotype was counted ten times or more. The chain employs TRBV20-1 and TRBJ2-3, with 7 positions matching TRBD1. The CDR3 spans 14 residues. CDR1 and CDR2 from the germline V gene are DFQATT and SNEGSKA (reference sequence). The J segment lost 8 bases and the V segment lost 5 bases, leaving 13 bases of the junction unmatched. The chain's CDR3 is CSAPSRGRRVTQYF. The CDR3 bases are TGCAGTGCTCCAAGCAGGGGGAGAAGGGTTACGCAGTATTTT.

This CDR3 is CASSRDRTGEQYF. The CDR3 DNA reads as TGTGCCAGCAGCAGAGACAGGACCGGCGAGCAGTACTTC. This rearrangement joins TRBV12-3 or TRBV12-4 to TRBJ2-7, with D possibly matching TRBD1 (6 bases). V was cut by 6 bases and J by 6 bases, with 15 bases left in between. The CDR3 length is 13 residues.

CDR3 protein: CASSPVGIGETQYF. CDR3 in DNA: TGTGCCAGCTCACCGGTGGGAATAGGAGAGACCCAGTACTTC. V usage is TRBV18 and J usage is TRBJ2-5, with D hard to call. In germline, CDR1 is KGHSH, CDR2 LQKENI. CDR3 length equals 14 residues. Trimming shortened V by 3 bases and J by 4 bases, and 12 bases separated the two germline ends.

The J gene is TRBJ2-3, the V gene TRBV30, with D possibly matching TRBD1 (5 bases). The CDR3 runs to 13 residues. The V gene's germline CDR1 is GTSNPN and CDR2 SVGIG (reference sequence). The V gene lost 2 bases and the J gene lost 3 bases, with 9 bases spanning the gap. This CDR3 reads CAWSRAGTDTQYF. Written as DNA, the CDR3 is TGTGCCTGGAGTAGGGCAGGGACAGATACGCAGTATTTT.

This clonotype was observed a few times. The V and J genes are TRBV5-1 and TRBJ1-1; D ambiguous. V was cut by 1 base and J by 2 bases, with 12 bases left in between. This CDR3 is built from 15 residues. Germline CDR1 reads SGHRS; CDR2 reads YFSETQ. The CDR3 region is CASSLSGSGNTEAFF. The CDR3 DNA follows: TGCGCCAGCAGCTTGTCTGGGTCTGGAAACACTGAAGCTTTCTTT.

The CDR3 here is CATSEGGLAGFLTGELFF. The DNA for the CDR3 is TGTGCCACCAGTGAAGGGGGACTAGCGGGGTTCCTCACCGGGGAGCTGTTTTTT. This chain connects TRBV24-1 to TRBJ2-2; 13 bases agree with TRBD2. Germline V gene data show CDR1 as KGHDR and CDR2 as SFDVKD. V shed 4 bases and J 4 bases; nucleotides not matched to a gene: 8. The CDR3 runs to 18 residues.

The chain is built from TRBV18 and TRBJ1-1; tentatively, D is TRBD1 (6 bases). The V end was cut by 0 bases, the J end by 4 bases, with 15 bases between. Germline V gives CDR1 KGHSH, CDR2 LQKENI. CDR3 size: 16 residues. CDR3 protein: CASSPPPQGLGTEAFF. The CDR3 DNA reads TGTGCCAGCTCACCACCGCCGCAGGGGCTCGGCACTGAAGCTTTCTTT.

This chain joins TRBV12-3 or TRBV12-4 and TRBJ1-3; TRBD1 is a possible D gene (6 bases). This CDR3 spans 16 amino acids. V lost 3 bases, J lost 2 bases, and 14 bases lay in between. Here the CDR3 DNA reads TGTGCCAGCAGTTTTGGACAGTCTAAAGCTGGAAACACCATATATTTT. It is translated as CASSFGQSKAGNTIYF.

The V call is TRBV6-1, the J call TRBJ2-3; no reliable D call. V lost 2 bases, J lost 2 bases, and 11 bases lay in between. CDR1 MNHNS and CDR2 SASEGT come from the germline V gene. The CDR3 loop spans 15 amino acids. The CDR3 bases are TGTGCCAGCAGTGAAAGCTGGACGGCCACAGATACGCAGTATTTT. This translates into CASSESWTATDTQYF.

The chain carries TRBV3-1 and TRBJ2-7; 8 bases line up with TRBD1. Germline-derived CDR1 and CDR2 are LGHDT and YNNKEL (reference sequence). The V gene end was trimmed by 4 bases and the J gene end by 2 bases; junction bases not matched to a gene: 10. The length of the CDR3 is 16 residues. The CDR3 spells CASSPSVGTGPYEQYF. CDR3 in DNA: TGTGCCAGCAGCCCCTCGGTCGGGACAGGTCCCTACGAGCAGTACTTC.

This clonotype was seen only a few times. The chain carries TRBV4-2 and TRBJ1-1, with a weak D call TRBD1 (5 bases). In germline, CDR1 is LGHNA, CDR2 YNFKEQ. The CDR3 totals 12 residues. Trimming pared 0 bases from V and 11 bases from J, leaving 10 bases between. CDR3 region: CASSQDGGWAFF. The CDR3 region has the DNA TGTGCCAGCAGCCAAGATGGGGGGTGGGCTTTCTTT.

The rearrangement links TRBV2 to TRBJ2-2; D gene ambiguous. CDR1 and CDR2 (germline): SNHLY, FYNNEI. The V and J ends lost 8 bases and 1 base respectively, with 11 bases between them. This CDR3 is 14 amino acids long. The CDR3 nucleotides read TGTGCCAGCGTTAGGCAGGAGAACACCGGGGAGCTGTTTTTT. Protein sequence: CASVRQENTGELFF. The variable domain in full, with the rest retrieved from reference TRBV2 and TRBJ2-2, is EPEVTQTPSHQVTQMGQEVILRCVPISNHLYFYWYRQILGQKVEFLVSFYNNEISEKSEIFDDQFSVERPDGSNFTLKIRSTKLEDSAMYFCASVRQENTGELFFGEGSRLTVL.

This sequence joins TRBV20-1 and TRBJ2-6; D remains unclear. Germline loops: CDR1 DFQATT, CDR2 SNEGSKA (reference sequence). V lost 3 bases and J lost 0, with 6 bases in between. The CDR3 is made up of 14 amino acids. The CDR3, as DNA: TGCAGTGCTAGTCTTTTCTCTGGGGCCAACGTCCTGACTTTC. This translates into CSASLFSGANVLTF.

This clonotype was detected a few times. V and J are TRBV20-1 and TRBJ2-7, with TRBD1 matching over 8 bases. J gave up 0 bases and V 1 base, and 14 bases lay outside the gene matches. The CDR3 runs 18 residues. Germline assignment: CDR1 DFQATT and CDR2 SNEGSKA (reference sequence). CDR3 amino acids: CSARASGKGQDNSYEQYF. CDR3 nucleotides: TGCAGTGCTAGAGCGTCGGGGAAGGGACAGGATAACTCCTACGAGCAGTACTTC.

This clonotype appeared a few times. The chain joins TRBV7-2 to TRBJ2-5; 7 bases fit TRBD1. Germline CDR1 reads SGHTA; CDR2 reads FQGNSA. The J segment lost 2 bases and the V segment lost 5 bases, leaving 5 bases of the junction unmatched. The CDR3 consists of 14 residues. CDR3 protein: CASSANRGQETQYF. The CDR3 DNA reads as TGTGCCAGCAGCGCCAACAGGGGACAAGAGACCCAGTACTTC.

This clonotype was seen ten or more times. This CDR3 is CASSPPDSGNTIYF. In nucleotides, the CDR3 is TGTGCCAGCAGTCCCCCTGACTCTGGAAACACCATATATTTT. The rearrangement uses TRBV25-1 and TRBJ1-3; D uncertain. V lost 5 bases to trimming and J lost 0 bases, with 8 bases between them. This CDR3 is 14 amino acids long. CDR1 MGHDK and CDR2 SYGVNS come from the germline V gene. Combining the CDR3 with reference TRBV25-1 and TRBJ1-3 gives the whole variable domain EADIYQTPRYLVIGTGKKITLECSQTMGHDKMYWYQQDPGMELHLIHYSYGVNSTEKGDLSSESTVSRIRTEHFPLTLESARPSHTSQYLCASSPPDSGNTIYFGEGSWLTVV.

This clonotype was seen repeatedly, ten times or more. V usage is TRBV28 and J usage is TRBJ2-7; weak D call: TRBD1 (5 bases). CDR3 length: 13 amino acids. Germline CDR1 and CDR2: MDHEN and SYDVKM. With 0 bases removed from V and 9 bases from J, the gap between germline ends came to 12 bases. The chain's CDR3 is CASSLWGPRGQYF. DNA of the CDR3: TGTGCCAGCAGTTTATGGGGGCCCAGAGGGCAGTACTTC.

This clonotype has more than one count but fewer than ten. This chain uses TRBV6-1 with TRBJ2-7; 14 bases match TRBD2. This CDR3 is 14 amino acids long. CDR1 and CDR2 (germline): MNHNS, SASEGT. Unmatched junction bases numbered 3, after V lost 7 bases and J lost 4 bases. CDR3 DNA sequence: TGTGCCAGCACCGGGACTAGCGGGGGATACGAGCAGTACTTC. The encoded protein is CASTGTSGGYEQYF.

The DNA for the CDR3 is TGCGCCAGCAGCTTCGAAGGATGGTCAAATGAAAAACTGTTTTTT. As protein: CASSFEGWSNEKLFF. The V and J genes are TRBV5-1 and TRBJ1-4; D uncertain. The germline V and J ends were trimmed by 2 bases and 5 bases, with 13 bases remaining between them. In germline, CDR1 is SGHRS, CDR2 YFSETQ. The CDR3 covers 15 residues.